This section outlines one T cell receptor (beta chain) sequence together with its context. V gave up 5 bases and J gave up 7 bases; unmatched junction bases: 10. Looked up from germline, CDR1 is MNHEY and CDR2 is SMNVEV (reference sequence). The CDR3 totals 15 residues. Both 60 Vbeta primers and 13 Jbeta primers went into the PCR. Profiled with immunoSEQ multiplex PCR; TCRdb holds only in-frame clones, not every one. Of roughly 160,000 clones detected, more than 80% appear once; the ten largest clones hold 2.4%. The data originate from a study of cytomegalovirus exposure and HLA in healthy donors. Study in general: Researchers previously reported finding roughly 120 million unique TCR beta sequences from some 180 million T cells.

The sequenced material came from PBMCs. The chain combines TRBV27 with TRBJ2-3, with 9 bases fitting TRBD1. The receptor was isolated from a male donor in good health and CMV-seronegative. The CDR3 reads CASSPSRDRAHTQYF. The CDR3 DNA sequence: TGTGCCAGCAGTCCGTCCCGGGACAGGGCACATACGCAGTATTTT.